Listed below are T cell receptor beta chains from one sample, sequenced in a study of blood T cell repertoires in COVID-19. Produced via immunoSEQ multiplex PCR; TCRdb's table is partial and in-frame only. This sample has some 250,000 clones; 70% to 85% occur once, and the top ten carry about 3.5%. The sequencing input was peripheral blood. The origin of the receptors is a woman of 80 years or more with acute or convalescent COVID-19. The CDR3 runs from the conserved cysteine through the conserved F or W. The order of the fields is D gene, V gene, J gene, clone size, CDR3 DNA, CDR3 protein. D genes are given only for firm matches. Some rows have no size entry. The others give once, few or many, or a class for an expanded clone.

D: NA; V: TRBV6-2/TRBV6-3; J: TRBJ2-6; size: NA; DNA: TGTGCCAGCAGCCTTTTCCCTGGTCCCCCGGAGTTCGGAGCCTCTGGGGCCAACGTCCTGACTTTC; CDR3: CASSLFPGPPEFGASGANVLTF
D: TRBD2; V: TRBV6-5; J: TRBJ2-3; size: once; DNA: TGTGCCAGCAGTTCCGGACTAGCGGGAAGCACAGATACGCAGTATTTT; CDR3: CASSSGLAGSTDTQYF
D: TRBD1; V: TRBV5-5; J: TRBJ2-5; size: NA; DNA: TGTGCCAGCAGCCTAAGGACAGGGGGCAGGGAGACCCAGTACTTC; CDR3: CASSLRTGGRETQYF
D: NA; V: TRBV7-9; J: TRBJ1-2; size: NA; DNA: TGTGCCAGCAGCCAGGACAGCCAGTATGGCTACACCTTC; CDR3: CASSQDSQYGYTF
D: NA; V: TRBV5-4; J: TRBJ2-1; size: once; DNA: TGTGCCAGCAGCTCCCCTACTTCGAATGAGCAGTTCTTC; CDR3: CASSSPTSNEQFF
D: NA; V: TRBV27; J: TRBJ1-5; size: few; DNA: TGTGCCAGCAGGTTGAGGCCGAATCAGCCCCAGCATTTT; CDR3: CASRLRPNQPQHF
D: NA; V: TRBV19; J: TRBJ1-2; size: few; DNA: TGTGCCAGTAGTATCGGCCCTAAACAGGGTGGCTACACCTTC; CDR3: CASSIGPKQGGYTF
D: TRBD1; V: TRBV5-1; J: TRBJ2-2; size: NA; DNA: TGCGCCAGCAGCCCGGGACAGTCGAACACCGGGGAGCTGTTTTTT; CDR3: CASSPGQSNTGELFF
D: NA; V: TRBV6-1; J: TRBJ2-5; size: NA; DNA: TGTGCCAGCAGTGAAGCGGGGAGCCAAGAGACCCAGTACTTC; CDR3: CASSEAGSQETQYF
D: NA; V: TRBV3-1/TRBV3-2; J: TRBJ1-3; size: NA; DNA: TGTGCCAGCAGCCACGTTGGGGGGACTGGAAACACCATATATTTT; CDR3: CASSHVGGTGNTIYF
D: TRBD1; V: TRBV6-1; J: TRBJ2-5; size: NA; DNA: TGTGCCAGCAGTGAAATGGACAGGGGTCAAGAGACCCAGTACTTC; CDR3: CASSEMDRGQETQYF
D: TRBD1; V: TRBV2; J: TRBJ1-6; size: NA; DNA: TGTGCCAGCAGGAACGGACAGGGTTGGAATTCACCCCTCCACTTT; CDR3: CASRNGQGWNSPLHF
D: TRBD1; V: TRBV18; J: TRBJ2-5; size: NA; DNA: TGTGCCAGCTCACCCGGACAGGGGGGAGAAGAGACCCAGTACTTC; CDR3: CASSPGQGGEETQYF
D: TRBD1; V: TRBV6-1; J: TRBJ2-4; size: NA; DNA: TGTGCCAGCAGTGAACCAGGGGGTCGAAACATTCAGTACTTC; CDR3: CASSEPGGRNIQYF
D: NA; V: TRBV3-1/TRBV3-2; J: TRBJ1-5; size: NA; DNA: TGTGCCAGCAGCCAAGGTGTACAGGGTAACCAGCCCCAGCATTTT; CDR3: CASSQGVQGNQPQHF
D: TRBD1; V: TRBV5-4; J: TRBJ2-5; size: NA; DNA: TGTGCCAGCAGTGGGACAGAACAAGAGACCCAGTACTTC; CDR3: CASSGTEQETQYF
D: TRBD1; V: TRBV12-3/TRBV12-4; J: TRBJ2-3; size: once; DNA: TGTGCCAGCAGGGGACAGGCCCCAGATACGCAGTATTTT; CDR3: CASRGQAPDTQYF
D: TRBD1; V: TRBV18; J: TRBJ2-2; size: NA; DNA: TGTGCCAGCTCACCATCTCGACAGGGGGCCGCGAACACCGGGGAGCTGTTTTTT; CDR3: CASSPSRQGAANTGELFF
D: NA; V: TRBV5-7; J: TRBJ1-5; size: NA; DNA: TGTGCCAGCAGCTTGGTTGGGGGGCAGCCCCAGCATTTT; CDR3: CASSLVGGQPQHF
D: TRBD1; V: TRBV7-9; J: TRBJ2-1; size: NA; DNA: TGTGCCAGCAGCTTTTTCCGGGACAGGGGTCCTGGTGAGCAGTTCTTC; CDR3: CASSFFRDRGPGEQFF
D: TRBD2; V: TRBV6-2/TRBV6-3; J: TRBJ2-7; size: NA; DNA: TGTGCCAGCAGGCCTAGCGGGAGCTACGAGCAGTACTTC; CDR3: CASRPSGSYEQYF
D: NA; V: TRBV18; J: TRBJ1-1; size: NA; DNA: TGTGCCAGCTCTCTCGGGAGGGGGGACACTGAAGCTTTCTTT; CDR3: CASSLGRGDTEAFF
D: TRBD2; V: TRBV27; J: TRBJ2-7; size: few; DNA: TGTGCCAGCAGTTTTAGTAGTGGGGCGGGAGGGCGGACTCAGCAGTACTTC; CDR3: CASSFSSGAGGRTQQYF